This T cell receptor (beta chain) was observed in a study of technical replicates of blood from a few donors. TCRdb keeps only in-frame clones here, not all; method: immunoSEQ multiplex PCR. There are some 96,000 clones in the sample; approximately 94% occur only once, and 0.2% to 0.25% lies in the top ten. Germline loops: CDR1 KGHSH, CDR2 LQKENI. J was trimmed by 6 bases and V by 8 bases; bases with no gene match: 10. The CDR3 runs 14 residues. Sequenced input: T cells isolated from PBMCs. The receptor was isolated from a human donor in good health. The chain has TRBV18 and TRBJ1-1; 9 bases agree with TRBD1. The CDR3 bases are TGTGCCAGCGCAAGCCGGGACAGGGTCGCTGAAGCTTTCTTT. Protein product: CASASRDRVAEAFF. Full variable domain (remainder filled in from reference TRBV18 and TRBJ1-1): NAGVMQNPRHLVRRRGQEARLRCSPMKGHSHVYWYRQLPEEGLKFMVYLQKENIIDESGMPKERFSAEFPKEGPSILRIQQVVRGDSAAYFCASASRDRVAEAFFGQGTRLTVV.